This entry lists 30 T cell receptor beta chains sequenced from one sample in a study of blood T cell repertoires in COVID-19 (TCRdb year 2020). Libraries were constructed by the immunoSEQ multiplex PCR assay. As stored in TCRdb, this immuneACCESS dataset retains in-frame rearrangements with V and J assigned. A fraction of the clones does not appear; measured against another copy, unresolved V genes explain less than half of the discrepancy, and the remainder lacks a known reason. Counted in this sample were over 350,000 clones; about nine tenths of them appeared once. More than 1.4% of the sample goes to the ten largest clones. The sequencing input was peripheral blood. The receptors here all came from a woman in her twenties or thirties with active or convalescent COVID-19.

The V and J genes are TRBV27 and TRBJ2-3, with TRBD1 matching over 7 bases. Germline lookup yields CDR1 MNHEY and CDR2 SMNVEV (reference sequence). Trimming took 6 bases from V and 2 from J; bases not matched to a gene: 11. The CDR3 is 16 residues long. CDR3 in DNA: TGTGCCAGCAGCACAACTACGACAGGGAACACAGATACGCAGTATTTT. It codes for CASSTTTTGNTDTQYF.

CDR3 sequence (DNA): TGTGCCTGGAGTGTAGGGGTTGAGTTGGGTGGCTACACCTTC. Its translation: CAWSVGVELGGYTF. The chain carries TRBV30 and TRBJ1-2; D may be TRBD1 (5 bases). The CDR3 has 14 amino acids. The germline V and J ends were trimmed by 0 bases and 7 bases, with 15 bases remaining between them. Germline CDR1 reads GTSNPN; CDR2 reads SVGIG (reference sequence).

This clone was found a few times. J is TRBJ2-7 and V is TRBV5-1; 8 bases match TRBD1. The CDR3 runs to 15 residues. Germline CDR1 SGHRS, CDR2 YFSETQ. The ends lost 1 base at V and 5 bases at J; junction bases unmatched: 8. The CDR3 DNA follows: TGCGCCAGCAGCTTGATGTGGGACAGGATCAACGAGCAGTACTTC. Amino acid sequence: CASSLMWDRINEQYF.

A single count supports this clone. The rearrangement joins TRBV19 to TRBJ2-1; 10 bases agree with TRBD1. The CDR3 length is 17 residues. Germline CDR1 is LNHDA and CDR2 is SQIVND (reference sequence). V dropped 5 bases and J dropped 2; count of bases not matched to a gene: 9. This CDR3 reads CASSPGTGVLTYNEQFF. The CDR3 DNA reads as TGTGCCAGTAGTCCCGGGACAGGGGTCCTTACCTACAATGAGCAGTTCTTC.

The gene calls are TRBV3-1 (or the pseudogene TRBV3-2) and TRBJ2-2; 8 bases match TRBD1. This CDR3 has 17 residues. The V and J ends lost 3 bases and 3 bases, in that order; junction bases with no gene match: 9. CDR1 is LGHDT, CDR2 YNNKEL, per germline (reference sequence). In DNA, the CDR3 is TGTGCCAGCAGCCACCAAGGCGACAGGGGTGACACCGGGGAGCTGTTTTTT. Protein sequence: CASSHQGDRGDTGELFF.

V usage is TRBV2 and J usage is TRBJ2-1; 12 nucleotides agree with TRBD2. Germline-derived CDR1 and CDR2 are SNHLY and FYNNEI. The CDR3 has 17 amino acids. V gave up 5 bases and J gave up 0 bases; unmatched junction bases: 5. CDR3 region: CASSQWTSGISYNEQFF. The CDR3 DNA follows: TGTGCCAGCAGTCAGTGGACTAGCGGGATCTCCTACAATGAGCAGTTCTTC.

The CDR3 DNA reads as TGTGCCAGCAGCCGTTCAGGGGCAAGCAATCAGCCCCAGCATTTT. Translating gives CASSRSGASNQPQHF. The rearrangement uses TRBV7-6 and TRBJ1-5; D perhaps matches TRBD1 (6 bases). V lost 5 bases to trimming and J lost 1 base, with 12 bases between them. The CDR3 extends over 15 amino acids. Germline V lookup: CDR1 SGHVS, CDR2 FNYEAQ.

The rearrangement links TRBV19 to TRBJ2-7; TRBD2 matches 10 bases. Germline V gene sequence: CDR1 LNHDA, CDR2 SQIVND (reference sequence). V gave up 9 bases and J gave up 2 bases; unmatched junction bases: 4. CDR3 length: 13 amino acids. CDR3 in amino acids: CARGLAEPYEQYF. In nucleotides, the CDR3 is TGTGCCAGAGGACTAGCGGAGCCCTACGAGCAGTACTTC.

The chain combines TRBV19 with TRBJ1-3, with D tentatively TRBD1 (6 bases). The V end was cut by 5 bases, the J end by 0 bases, with 11 bases between. There are 15 residues in the CDR3. Germline lookup yields CDR1 LNHDA and CDR2 SQIVND (reference sequence). CDR3 sequence reads: CASSVGTLSGNTIYF. In DNA form, the CDR3 reads TGTGCCAGTAGTGTCGGGACACTCTCTGGAAACACCATATATTTT.

CDR3 DNA sequence: TGTGCCAGCAGTCAGGACACTGAAGCTTTCTTT. This translates into CASSQDTEAFF. The chain couples TRBV2 to TRBJ1-1; D gene ambiguous. This CDR3 contains 11 residues. V lost 5 bases to trimming and J lost 3 bases, with 4 bases between them. From germline, CDR1 is SNHLY and CDR2 FYNNEI.

The chain is built from TRBV12-5 and TRBJ2-7; tentative D call: TRBD1 (5 bases). The V gene lost 2 bases and the J gene lost 0 bases, with 20 bases spanning the gap. This CDR3 region has 18 residues. Germline V gene data show CDR1 as LGHNT and CDR2 as FRNRAP. CDR3 bases: TGTGCTAGTGGTTTGACACCTAAAACAGGACACGACTCCTACGAGCAGTACTTC. It encodes CASGLTPKTGHDSYEQYF.

The gene calls are TRBV5-1 and TRBJ1-1, with D possibly TRBD1 on 6 matching bases. Germline lookup yields CDR1 SGHRS and CDR2 YFSETQ. The CDR3 spans 15 residues. The ends were cut back, 4 bases at V and 5 bases at J, with 18 bases in the middle. The CDR3 nucleotides read TGCGCCAGCAGCCCCACAGGGATAACACGGACTGAAGCTTTCTTT. Its protein product is CASSPTGITRTEAFF.

This chain connects TRBV11-2 to TRBJ1-1; 7 nucleotides agree with TRBD1. Germline values: CDR1 SGHAT, CDR2 FQNNGV. The CDR3 runs to 14 residues. V lost 8 bases to trimming and J lost 1 base; unmatched junction nucleotides: 7. CDR3 sequence: CASLGQAPNTEAFF. Here the CDR3 DNA reads TGTGCCAGCCTCGGACAGGCTCCGAACACTGAAGCTTTCTTT. Together with reference TRBV11-2 and TRBJ1-1, the CDR3 gives the full variable domain: EAGVAQSPRYKIIEKRQSVAFWCNPISGHATLYWYQQILGQGPKLLIQFQNNGVVDDSQLPKDRFSAERLKGVDSTLKIQPAKLEDSAVYLCASLGQAPNTEAFFGQGTRLTVV.

This clone occurred a few times. The chain has TRBV5-1 and TRBJ1-3; D call uncertain. This CDR3 comprises 17 residues. Germline-derived CDR1 and CDR2 are SGHRS and YFSETQ. Trimming stripped 0 bases from V and 0 bases from J, with 13 bases between. The DNA of the CDR3 is TGCGCCAGCAGCTTGGTCGGGGAGCTTTCCTCTGGAAACACCATATATTTT. Encoded protein: CASSLVGELSSGNTIYF.

The chain uses TRBV27 and TRBJ1-2, with TRBD1 matching 8 bases. The CDR3 runs to 14 residues. V shed 3 bases, J shed 4 bases, and the junction held 4 bases outside the gene matches. Germline values: CDR1 MNHEY, CDR2 SMNVEV (reference sequence). This CDR3 reads CASSFKGTGYGYTF. The CDR3 DNA reads TGTGCCAGCAGTTTTAAAGGGACAGGCTATGGCTACACCTTC.

This sequence joins TRBV5-1 and TRBJ2-5; 7 bases agree with TRBD1. The CDR3 has 15 residues. Germline values: CDR1 SGHRS, CDR2 YFSETQ. Trimming took 2 bases from V and 3 from J; bases not matched to a gene: 7. The CDR3 here is CASSFQTGNKETQYF. Here the CDR3 DNA reads TGCGCCAGCAGCTTTCAGACAGGGAACAAAGAGACCCAGTACTTC.

The rearrangement joins TRBV5-1 to TRBJ2-1; 10 nucleotides line up with TRBD2. The CDR3 totals 14 residues. V gave up 4 bases and J gave up 4 bases; unmatched junction bases: 2. CDR1 and CDR2 (germline): SGHRS, YFSETQ. CDR3 sequence: CASSGSGGYNEQFF. CDR3 in DNA: TGCGCCAGCAGCGGTAGCGGGGGGTACAATGAGCAGTTCTTC. The variable domain in full, completed from reference TRBV5-1 and TRBJ2-1, reads KAGVTQTPRYLIKTRGQQVTLSCSPISGHRSVSWYQQTPGQGLQFLFEYFSETQRNKGNFPGRFSGRQFSNSRSEMNVSTLELGDSALYLCASSGSGGYNEQFFGPGTRLTVL.

The CDR3 sequence is CASSLTGNTLHF. The CDR3 DNA follows: TGTGCCAGCAGCCTGACAGGGAACACCCTCCACTTT. This chain uses TRBV6-5 with TRBJ1-6; TRBD1 matches at 7 bases. The CDR3 spans 12 residues. V shed 6 bases, J shed 14 bases, and the junction held 7 bases outside the gene matches. Germline lookup yields CDR1 MNHEY and CDR2 SVGAGI.

The chain carries TRBV5-6 and TRBJ2-6; D possibly corresponds to TRBD1 (6 bases). The CDR3 sequence is 17 residues long. The germline gives CDR1 SGHDT, CDR2 YYEEEE. The V gene lost 1 base and the J gene lost 4 bases, with 15 bases spanning the gap. CDR3 nucleotide sequence: TGTGCCAGCAGCTTGCGGACAGTTGTAGGGGGGGCCAACGTCCTGACTTTC. Amino acids: CASSLRTVVGGANVLTF. Full variable domain (outside the CDR3, taken from reference TRBV5-6 and TRBJ2-6): DAGVTQSPTHLIKTRGQQVTLRCSPKSGHDTVSWYQQALGQGPQFIFQYYEEEERQRGNFPDRFSGHQFPNYSSELNVNALLLGDSALYLCASSLRTVVGGANVLTFGAGSRLTVL.

Only one count was recorded for this clone. The V call is TRBV19, the J call TRBJ1-6; TRBD1 matches at 9 bases. Trimming took 4 bases from V and 0 from J; bases not matched to a gene: 7. The CDR3 length is 18 residues. Germline V gene lookup returns CDR1 LNHDA and CDR2 SQIVND (reference sequence). The CDR3 coding sequence is TGTGCCAGTAGTACGACCGGGACAGGGAGCTCCTATAATTCACCCCTCCACTTT. As protein: CASSTTGTGSSYNSPLHF. The variable domain in full, with the rest retrieved from reference TRBV19 and TRBJ1-6, is DGGITQSPKYLFRKEGQNVTLSCEQNLNHDAMYWYRQDPGQGLRLIYYSQIVNDFQKGDIAEGYSVSREKKESFPLTVTSAQKNPTAFYLCASSTTGTGSSYNSPLHFGNGTRLTVT.

About this clone: The sample carries other DNA sequences with the same CDR3. V usage is TRBV18 and J usage is TRBJ1-6; 7 nucleotides align to TRBD1. V lost 4 bases to trimming and J lost 7 bases; unmatched junction nucleotides: 4. The CDR3 spans 14 residues. Germline V gene lookup returns CDR1 KGHSH and CDR2 LQKENI. CDR3 coding DNA: TGTGCCAGCTCACGACAGGGCGGAAATTCACCCCTCCACTTT. Its protein product is CASSRQGGNSPLHF. The full variable domain, in which reference TRBV18 and TRBJ1-6 provide the parts outside the CDR3, is NAGVMQNPRHLVRRRGQEARLRCSPMKGHSHVYWYRQLPEEGLKFMVYLQKENIIDESGMPKERFSAEFPKEGPSILRIQQVVRGDSAAYFCASSRQGGNSPLHFGNGTRLTVT.

The chain recombines TRBV7-8 with TRBJ1-1, with D possibly matching TRBD1 (6 bases). V was shortened by 3 bases and J by 0 bases, with 14 bases between the two germline ends. This CDR3 has 16 amino acids. The germline CDR1 and CDR2 sequences are SGHVS and FQNEAQ. CDR3 amino acids: CASSFFPDSMNTEAFF. In DNA form, the CDR3 reads TGTGCCAGCAGCTTCTTCCCGGACAGCATGAACACTGAAGCTTTCTTT. Combining the CDR3 with reference TRBV7-8 and TRBJ1-1 gives the whole variable domain GAGVSQSPRYKVAKRGQDVALRCDPISGHVSLFWYQQALGQGPEFLTYFQNEAQLDKSGLPSDRFFAERPEGSVSTLKIQRTQQEDSAVYLCASSFFPDSMNTEAFFGQGTRLTVV.

This rearrangement joins TRBV6-6 to TRBJ2-1, with TRBD2 matching 8 bases. CDR3 length: 14 residues. Unmatched junction bases numbered 6, after V lost 7 bases and J lost 4 bases. Germline-derived CDR1 and CDR2 are MNHNY and SVGAGI (reference sequence). The CDR3 bases are TGTGCCAGCACTTTACTAGCGGCATACAATGAGCAGTTCTTC. It encodes CASTLLAAYNEQFF.

V is TRBV5-8 and J is TRBJ1-2; no clear D gene. Trimming shortened V by 0 bases and J by 5 bases, and 20 bases separated the two germline ends. Germline CDR1 is SGHTS and CDR2 is YDEGEE. The CDR3 contains 17 residues. For the CDR3, the DNA is TGTGCCAGCAGCTTGGCTGTCGGCGCAGGTGGTTCATATGGCTACACCTTC. Translation: CASSLAVGAGGSYGYTF.

V is TRBV7-9 and J is TRBJ1-4; tentatively, D is TRBD1 (6 bases). From germline, CDR1 is SEHNR and CDR2 FQNEAQ (reference sequence). V dropped 2 bases and J dropped 0 bases, with 13 bases sitting between them. The CDR3 has 17 amino acids. This CDR3 reads CASSLNPRGATNEKLFF. The DNA for the CDR3 is TGTGCCAGCAGCTTAAATCCCAGGGGTGCAACTAATGAAAAACTGTTTTTT.

This clone occurred once. The chain is built from TRBV5-4 and TRBJ2-7; 8 bases are a match to TRBD2. Germline V gene lookup returns CDR1 SGHNT and CDR2 YYREEE (reference sequence). This CDR3 is 14 amino acids long. Unmatched junction bases numbered 8, after V lost 4 bases and J lost 5 bases. The chain's CDR3 is CASSTSGRRHEQYF. In nucleotides, the CDR3 is TGTGCCAGCAGCACCAGCGGGAGACGCCACGAGCAGTACTTC. Combining the CDR3 with reference TRBV5-4 and TRBJ2-7 gives the whole variable domain ETGVTQSPTHLIKTRGQQVTLRCSSQSGHNTVSWYQQALGQGPQFIFQYYREEENGRGNFPPRFSGLQFPNYSSELNVNALELDDSALYLCASSTSGRRHEQYFGPGTRLTVT.

A few counts support this clone. CDR3 region: CASSQEPHGNTEAFF. In DNA, the CDR3 is TGTGCCAGCAGCCAAGAGCCTCACGGTAACACTGAAGCTTTCTTT. The chain recombines TRBV4-2 with TRBJ1-1; no firm D call. Trimming stripped 0 bases from V and 2 bases from J, with 10 bases between. This CDR3 is 15 amino acids long. Germline loops: CDR1 LGHNA, CDR2 YNFKEQ.

V and J are TRBV6-6 and TRBJ1-1; 8 nucleotides align to TRBD1. The V gene end was trimmed by 6 bases and the J gene end by 6 bases; junction bases not matched to a gene: 15. The CDR3 extends over 16 amino acids. Germline CDR1 and CDR2: MNHNY and SVGAGI (reference sequence). The CDR3 region is CASSPSPGQGDPEAFF. CDR3 coding DNA: TGTGCCAGCAGCCCAAGCCCAGGACAGGGTGATCCTGAAGCTTTCTTT.

The chain joins TRBV10-2 to TRBJ2-7; no reliable D call. The ends were cut back, 0 bases at V and 3 bases at J, with 9 bases in the middle. CDR1 and CDR2 (germline): WSHSY, SAAADI. The CDR3 is 14 residues long. For the CDR3, the DNA is TGCGCCAGCAGTGAGTCCGACTTTGGCTACGAGCAGTACTTC. Translated, it gives CASSESDFGYEQYF.

This chain connects TRBV11-2 to TRBJ2-3; TRBD2 agrees at 7 bases. The CDR3 length is 16 residues. CDR1 is SGHAT, CDR2 FQNNGV, per germline. Germline trimming cut 5 bases from V and 1 base from J; bases unmatched to any gene: 9. The CDR3 DNA follows: TGTGCCAGCAGCCTATCCGGGACTAAAGGCACAGATACGCAGTATTTT. This translates into CASSLSGTKGTDTQYF.